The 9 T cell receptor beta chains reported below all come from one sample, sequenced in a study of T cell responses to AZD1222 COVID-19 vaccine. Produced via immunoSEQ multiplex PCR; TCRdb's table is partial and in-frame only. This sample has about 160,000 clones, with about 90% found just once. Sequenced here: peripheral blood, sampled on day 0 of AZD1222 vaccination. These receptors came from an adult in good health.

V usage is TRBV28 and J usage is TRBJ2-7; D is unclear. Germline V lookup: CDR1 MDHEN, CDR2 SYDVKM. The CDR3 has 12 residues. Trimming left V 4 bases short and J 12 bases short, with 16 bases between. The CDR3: CASSSTMLSWYF. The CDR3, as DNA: TGTGCCAGCAGTTCAACTATGTTAAGTTGGTACTTC.

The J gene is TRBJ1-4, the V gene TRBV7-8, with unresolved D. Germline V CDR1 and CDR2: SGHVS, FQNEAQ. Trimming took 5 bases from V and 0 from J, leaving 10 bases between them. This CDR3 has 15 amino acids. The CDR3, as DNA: TGTGCCAGCAGCCAGAGGGCAGCAACTAATGAAAAACTGTTTTTT. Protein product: CASSQRAATNEKLFF. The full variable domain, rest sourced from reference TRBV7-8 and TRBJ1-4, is GAGVSQSPRYKVAKRGQDVALRCDPISGHVSLFWYQQALGQGPEFLTYFQNEAQLDKSGLPSDRFFAERPEGSVSTLKIQRTQQEDSAVYLCASSQRAATNEKLFFGSGTQLSVL.

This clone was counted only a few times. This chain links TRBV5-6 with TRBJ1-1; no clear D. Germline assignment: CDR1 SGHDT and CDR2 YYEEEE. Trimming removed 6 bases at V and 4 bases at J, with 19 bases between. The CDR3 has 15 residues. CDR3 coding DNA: TGTGCCAGCACTCCACTAAAAGGATTAGGCACTGAAGCTTTCTTT. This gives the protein CASTPLKGLGTEAFF.

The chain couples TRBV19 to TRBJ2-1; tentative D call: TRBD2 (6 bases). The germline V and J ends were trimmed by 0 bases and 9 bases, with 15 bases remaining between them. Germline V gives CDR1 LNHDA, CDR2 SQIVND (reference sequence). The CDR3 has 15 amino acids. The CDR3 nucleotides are TGTGCCAGTAGTATAGATGGGAGGCCCGGCGGTGAGCAGTTCTTC. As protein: CASSIDGRPGGEQFF.

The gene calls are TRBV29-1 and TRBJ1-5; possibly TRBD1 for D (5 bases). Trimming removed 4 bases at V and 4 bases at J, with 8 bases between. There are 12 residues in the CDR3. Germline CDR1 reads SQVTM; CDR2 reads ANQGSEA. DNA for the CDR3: TGCAGCGTTGCCGGGGCTAATCAGCCCCAGCATTTT. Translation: CSVAGANQPQHF.

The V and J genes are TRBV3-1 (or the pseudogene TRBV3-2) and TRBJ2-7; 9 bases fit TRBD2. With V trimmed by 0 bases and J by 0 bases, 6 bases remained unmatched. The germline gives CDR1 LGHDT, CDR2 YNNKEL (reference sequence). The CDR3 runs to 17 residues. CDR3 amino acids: CASSQDRLAGPSYEQYF. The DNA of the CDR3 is TGTGCCAGCAGCCAAGATCGCCTAGCGGGACCCTCCTACGAGCAGTACTTC.

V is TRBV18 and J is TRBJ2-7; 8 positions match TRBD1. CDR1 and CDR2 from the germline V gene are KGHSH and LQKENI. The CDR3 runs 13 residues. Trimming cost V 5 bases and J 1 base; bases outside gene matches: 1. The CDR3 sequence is CASSRDRSYEQYF. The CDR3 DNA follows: TGTGCCAGCTCAAGGGACAGGTCCTACGAGCAGTACTTC.

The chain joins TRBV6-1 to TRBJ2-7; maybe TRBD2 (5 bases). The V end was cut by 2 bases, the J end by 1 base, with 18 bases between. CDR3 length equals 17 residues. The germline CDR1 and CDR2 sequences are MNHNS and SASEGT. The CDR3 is CASSESRVGVLSYEQYF. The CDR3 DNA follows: TGTGCCAGCAGTGAAAGCCGGGTCGGGGTGCTGTCCTACGAGCAGTACTTC.

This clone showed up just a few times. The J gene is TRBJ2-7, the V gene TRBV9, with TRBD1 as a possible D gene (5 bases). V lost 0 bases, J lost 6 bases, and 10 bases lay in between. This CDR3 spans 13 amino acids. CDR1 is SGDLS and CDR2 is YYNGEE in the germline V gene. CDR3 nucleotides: TGTGCCAGCAGCGTAGGGGGCACGGCCGAGCAGTACTTC. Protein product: CASSVGGTAEQYF.